The entry below describes one T cell receptor beta chain. The antigen remains undetermined. The sample has other DNA sequences that encode this CDR3 too. The CDR3 loop spans 14 amino acids. Germline V CDR1 and CDR2: LGHNA, YSLEER. J lost 8 bases, V lost 6 bases, and 10 bases had no gene match. TCRdb keeps only in-frame clones here, not all; method: immunoSEQ multiplex PCR. Of tens of thousands of clones listed, 88% were seen once; the top ten hold more than 4.5%. Autoimmune disease history or systemic immunosuppression led to patient exclusion. These data are taken from a study of OX40 agonist ivuxolimab in advanced cancers. Study-wide results and caveats: CD8+ T cells were the subset that, on average, had more expanded clones than CD4+.

The clonotype originates from an adult with an advanced solid tumor such as melanoma, head and neck, liver or kidney cancer. The V and J genes are TRBV4-3 and TRBJ1-2, with 9 bases that match TRBD1. This sample comprised CD4+ or CD8+ T cells sorted from blood, obtained in a trial of the OX40 agonist ivuxolimab. For the CDR3, the DNA is TGCGCCAGCAGTCCCTCGGACAGGGGATGGGGCTACACCTTC. It specifies CASSPSDRGWGYTF.